This TCR beta chain is from a study of neoadjuvant nivolumab and ipilimumab in lung cancer. This table comes from immunoSEQ multiplex PCR, and its TCRdb copy is limited to in-frame clones, with some not included. Altogether roughly 13,000 clones are present, approximately 68% being singletons, with the ten largest covering around 25%. The germline V gene encodes CDR1 MNHEY and CDR2 SMNVEV (reference sequence). CDR3 length: 14 residues. V shed 2 bases and J 3 bases; nucleotides not matched to a gene: 3. The gene calls are TRBV27 and TRBJ2-7; 8 nucleotides line up with TRBD1. Sample: peripheral blood, taken after neoadjuvant nivolumab, alone or with ipilimumab, at or shortly before surgery. The clonotype originates from an adult with non-small cell lung cancer. The CDR3 nucleotides read TGTGCCAGCAGTTTACAGGGGGCAAACTACGAGCAGTACTTC. Amino acids: CASSLQGANYEQYF.